This T cell receptor (beta chain) is drawn from a study of T cells in Graves' hyperthyroidism and ophthalmopathy. TCR beta CDR3 regions were amplified from RNA. First-round RT-PCR with HTBI primers amplified the TCR CDR3 region. TCRdb passed the multiplex PCR reads through MiXCR, listing each CDR3 protein once. The table lists about 740,000 distinct CDR3 sequences, about 15% of them singletons. Based on clinical symptoms, serum thyroxine and TRAb, thyroid ultrasound and orbital computed tomography, diagnoses were reached. This clonotype was seen repeatedly, ten times or more. Its antigen is unidentified. Study-wide points: A model using 13 V-J features told ophthalmopathy apart from stable hyperthyroidism. The blood repertoire included most of the expanded thyroid clonotypes above 0.001.

Trimming stripped 0 bases from V and 5 bases from J, with 19 bases between. Germline V gives CDR1 MNHEY, CDR2 SVGAGI. The CDR3 totals 18 residues. The TCR was taken from a woman between 18 and 30 years old with Graves' hyperthyroidism. The chain employs TRBV6-5 and TRBJ2-2, with D possibly TRBD2 on 6 matching bases. Sequencing input: blood. The CDR3 loop reads CASSYSPSAVIGTGELFF. The CDR3 DNA follows: TGTGCCAGCAGTTACTCTCCTAGCGCTGTGATAGGGACCGGGGAGCTGTTTTTT.